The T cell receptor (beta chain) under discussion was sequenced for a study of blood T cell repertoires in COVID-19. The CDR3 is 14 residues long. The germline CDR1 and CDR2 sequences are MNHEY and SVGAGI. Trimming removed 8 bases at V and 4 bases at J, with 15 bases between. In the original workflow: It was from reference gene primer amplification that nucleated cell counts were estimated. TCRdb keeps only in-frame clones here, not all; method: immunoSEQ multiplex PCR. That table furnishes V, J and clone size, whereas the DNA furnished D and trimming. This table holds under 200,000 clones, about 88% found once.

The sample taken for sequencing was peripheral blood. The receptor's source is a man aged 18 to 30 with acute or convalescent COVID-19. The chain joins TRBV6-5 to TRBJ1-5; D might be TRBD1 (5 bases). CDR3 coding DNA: TGTGCCAGCCTGGGGGGAGGGGTTAATCAGCCCCAGCATTTT. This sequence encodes CASLGGGVNQPQHF.